This is a list of T cell receptor beta chains from one sample in a study of response to subunit inactivated influenza vaccine. TCRdb itself ran the RT-PCR reads through MiXCR, one entry per CDR3 protein. The sample includes under 850,000 distinct CDR3 sequences, approximately 17% of them seen just once. Sample: PBMCs from blood, taken roughly 5 days after vaccination. Receptors were obtained from a man between 45 and 60 years old who received an inactivated influenza vaccine. Each CDR3 is given with its conserved first and last residue. The D gene is left open where the match is weak. Part of the rows lack a size; the others show once, few, many or a class for expanded clones.

clone size: many
D gene: -
V gene: TRBV12-3/TRBV12-4
J gene: TRBJ2-5
CDR3 DNA: TGTGCCAGCAGTGACACGAGGGGAGTGAAGACCCAGTACTTC
CDR3 protein: CASSDTRGVKTQYF

clone size: -
D gene: -
V gene: TRBV15
J gene: TRBJ2-3
CDR3 DNA: TGTGCCACCAGCAGAGATCGCGGGAGCACAGATACGCAGTATTTT
CDR3 protein: CATSRDRGSTDTQYF

clone size: -
D gene: -
V gene: TRBV29-1
J gene: TRBJ1-1
CDR3 DNA: TGCATCGAACGGGACGAGGGGCTGAACACTGAAGCTTTCTTT
CDR3 protein: CIERDEGLNTEAFF

clone size: few
D gene: TRBD2
V gene: TRBV27
J gene: TRBJ2-1
CDR3 DNA: TGTGCCAGCAGTTTTGTAGCGGGGGACTCCTACAATGAGCAGTTCTTC
CDR3 protein: CASSFVAGDSYNEQFF

clone size: -
D gene: -
V gene: TRBV12-3/TRBV12-4
J gene: TRBJ2-1
CDR3 DNA: TGTGCCAGCAGTTTCGACGGACACTCCTACAATGAGCAGTTCTTC
CDR3 protein: CASSFDGHSYNEQFF

clone size: -
D gene: -
V gene: TRBV15
J gene: TRBJ2-1
CDR3 DNA: TGTGCCACCAGCAGAGACAGGGCCTACTACAATGAGCAGTTCTTC
CDR3 protein: CATSRDRAYYNEQFF

clone size: few
D gene: -
V gene: TRBV5-1
J gene: TRBJ2-2
CDR3 DNA: TGCGCCAGCAGCCTGGGACACCTGGGCGAGAACGGGGAGCTGTTTTTT
CDR3 protein: CASSLGHLGENGELFF

clone size: -
D gene: TRBD2
V gene: TRBV25-1
J gene: TRBJ2-3
CDR3 DNA: TGTGCCAGCAGTGACCTAGCGGGAGGCGCAGATACGCAGTATTTT
CDR3 protein: CASSDLAGGADTQYF

clone size: -
D gene: -
V gene: TRBV5-5
J gene: TRBJ2-5
CDR3 DNA: TGTGCCAGCAGCTTAACTCTGGGGTTGAAAGGTTCGGCCCAGTACTTC
CDR3 protein: CASSLTLGLKGSAQYF

clone size: -
D gene: -
V gene: TRBV6-2/TRBV6-3
J gene: TRBJ2-7
CDR3 DNA: TGTGCCAGCAGGGGAACGGGACACCTCTACGAGCAGTACTTC
CDR3 protein: CASRGTGHLYEQYF

clone size: -
D gene: -
V gene: TRBV19
J gene: TRBJ2-1
CDR3 DNA: TGTGCCAGCGGACATAAGAATGAGCAGTTCTTC
CDR3 protein: CASGHKNEQFF

clone size: many
D gene: -
V gene: TRBV10-3
J gene: TRBJ2-7
CDR3 DNA: TGTGCCATCAGTGAGTCGACTGGCTCCTACGAGCAGTACTTC
CDR3 protein: CAISESTGSYEQYF

clone size: -
D gene: -
V gene: TRBV7-9
J gene: TRBJ2-1
CDR3 DNA: TGTGCCAGCAGCTTAAATACGGGGGGCATCTACAATGAGCAGTTCTTC
CDR3 protein: CASSLNTGGIYNEQFF

clone size: few
D gene: TRBD2
V gene: TRBV20-1
J gene: TRBJ2-1
CDR3 DNA: TGCAGTGCCACGGGAGGGACTGTCTCCTACAATGAGCAGTTCTTC
CDR3 protein: CSATGGTVSYNEQFF

clone size: few
D gene: TRBD2
V gene: TRBV4-2
J gene: TRBJ2-2
CDR3 DNA: TGTGCCAGCACCCATAGCGGGAGCCGAAACACCGGGGAGCTGTTTTTT
CDR3 protein: CASTHSGSRNTGELFF

clone size: -
D gene: TRBD2
V gene: TRBV29-1
J gene: TRBJ2-2
CDR3 DNA: TGCAGCGTTGGGGGACTAGCGGAGACGAACACCGGGGAGCTGTTTTTT
CDR3 protein: CSVGGLAETNTGELFF

clone size: few
D gene: TRBD1
V gene: TRBV5-1
J gene: TRBJ2-2
CDR3 DNA: TGCGCCAGCAGCGCCCCGGACAGGTCGAACACCGGGGAGCTGTTTTTT
CDR3 protein: CASSAPDRSNTGELFF

clone size: -
D gene: -
V gene: TRBV7-2
J gene: TRBJ1-1
CDR3 DNA: TGTGCCAGCAGCTTAGGTCCCCGCGACACTGAAGCTTTCTTT
CDR3 protein: CASSLGPRDTEAFF

clone size: -
D gene: TRBD1
V gene: TRBV20-1
J gene: TRBJ1-4
CDR3 DNA: TGCAGTGCTAGAATTACAGGGGGAAAACTGTTTTTT
CDR3 protein: CSARITGGKLFF

clone size: few
D gene: -
V gene: TRBV7-2
J gene: TRBJ2-3
CDR3 DNA: TGTGCCAGCAGCCCGCGCGGGCAACGTAATACGCAGTATTTT
CDR3 protein: CASSPRGQRNTQYF

clone size: -
D gene: TRBD1
V gene: TRBV20-1
J gene: TRBJ1-2
CDR3 DNA: TGCAGTGCTAGAGCCATGACAGGGAACTATGGCTACACCTTC
CDR3 protein: CSARAMTGNYGYTF

clone size: few
D gene: -
V gene: TRBV5-1
J gene: TRBJ1-1
CDR3 DNA: TGCGCCAGCAGGACCCCAGGTCGGGACACTGAAGCTTTCTTT
CDR3 protein: CASRTPGRDTEAFF

clone size: -
D gene: TRBD2
V gene: TRBV7-9
J gene: TRBJ2-3
CDR3 DNA: TGTGCCAGCAGCGCCCGGACTAGCGTCGATACGCAGTATTTT
CDR3 protein: CASSARTSVDTQYF

clone size: many
D gene: -
V gene: TRBV11-1
J gene: TRBJ2-1
CDR3 DNA: TGTGCCAGCAGCTTAGTTCTGGCAAACAGAGGGTGGAGCTCCTACAATGAGCAGTTCTTC
CDR3 protein: CASSLVLANRGWSSYNEQFF

clone size: few
D gene: -
V gene: TRBV6-5
J gene: TRBJ2-7
CDR3 DNA: TGTGCCAGCAGTTACTCTTCGGGCTGGACAACCTACGAGCAGTACTTC
CDR3 protein: CASSYSSGWTTYEQYF

clone size: -
D gene: TRBD1
V gene: TRBV7-3
J gene: TRBJ2-2
CDR3 DNA: TGTGCCAGCAGCTTGCCACGAGGGACAGCCAACACCGGGGAGCTGTTTTTT
CDR3 protein: CASSLPRGTANTGELFF

clone size: -
D gene: -
V gene: TRBV28
J gene: TRBJ2-2
CDR3 DNA: TGTGCCAGCAGTCCACACATAGGACACCTCTCCGGGGAGCTGTTTTTT
CDR3 protein: CASSPHIGHLSGELFF

clone size: once
D gene: TRBD1
V gene: TRBV5-6
J gene: TRBJ2-5
CDR3 DNA: TGTGCCAGCAGCTTTAACAGGGGGGTTCAGGAGACCCAGTACTTC
CDR3 protein: CASSFNRGVQETQYF